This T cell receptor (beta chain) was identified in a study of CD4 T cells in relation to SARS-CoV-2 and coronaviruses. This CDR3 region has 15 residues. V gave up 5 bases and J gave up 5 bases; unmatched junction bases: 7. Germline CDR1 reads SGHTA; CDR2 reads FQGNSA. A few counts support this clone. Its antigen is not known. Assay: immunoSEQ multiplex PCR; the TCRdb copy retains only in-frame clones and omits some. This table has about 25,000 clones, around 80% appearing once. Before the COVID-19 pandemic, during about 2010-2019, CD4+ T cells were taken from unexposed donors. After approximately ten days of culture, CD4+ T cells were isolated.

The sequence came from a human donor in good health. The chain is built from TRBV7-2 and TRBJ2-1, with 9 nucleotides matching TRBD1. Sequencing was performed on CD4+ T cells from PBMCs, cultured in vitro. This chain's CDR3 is CASSLQGQGHNEQFF. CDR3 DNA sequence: TGTGCCAGCAGCCTCCAGGGACAGGGTCACAATGAGCAGTTCTTC.